Here is one T cell receptor beta chain with its context. Its antigen is unidentified. This sample is drawn from a study of T cell responses to AZD1222 COVID-19 vaccine. The protocol was immunoSEQ multiplex PCR, while the TCRdb copy is restricted to in-frame clones and leaves out a portion. This sample yields 200,000 or so clones, of which under 95% are seen a single time; approximately 1% belongs to the top ten. Regarding the study as a whole: Recipients of AZD1222 seropositive at baseline numbered only 5 to 7. It should be noted that donors were predominantly white British and more often female, and clonal diversity was possibly underestimated.

The TCR was taken from an adult in good health. The material sequenced was peripheral blood, taken on day 0 of MenACWY control vaccination.

The CDR3 region has the DNA TGTGCCAGCAGCCAAACAGACGGCGGCTATGGCTACACCTTC. Translating it yields CASSQTDGGYGYTF. This chain connects TRBV3-1 (or the pseudogene TRBV3-2) to TRBJ1-2; D gene ambiguous. Germline V gene lookup returns CDR1 LGHDT and CDR2 YNNKEL (reference sequence). Trimming removed 2 bases at V and 4 bases at J, with 11 bases between. The CDR3 loop spans 14 amino acids.